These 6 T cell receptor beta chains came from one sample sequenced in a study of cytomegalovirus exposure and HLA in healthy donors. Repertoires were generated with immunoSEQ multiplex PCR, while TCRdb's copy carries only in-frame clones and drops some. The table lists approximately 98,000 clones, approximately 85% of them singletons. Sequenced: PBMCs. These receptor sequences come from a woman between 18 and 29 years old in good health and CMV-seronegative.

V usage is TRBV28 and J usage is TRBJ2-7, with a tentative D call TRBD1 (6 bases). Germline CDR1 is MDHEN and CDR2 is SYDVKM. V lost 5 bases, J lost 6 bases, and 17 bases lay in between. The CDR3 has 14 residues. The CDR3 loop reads CASSPSRGGIEQYF. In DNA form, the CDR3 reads TGTGCCAGCAGTCCCTCCCGAGGGGGTATCGAGCAGTACTTC.

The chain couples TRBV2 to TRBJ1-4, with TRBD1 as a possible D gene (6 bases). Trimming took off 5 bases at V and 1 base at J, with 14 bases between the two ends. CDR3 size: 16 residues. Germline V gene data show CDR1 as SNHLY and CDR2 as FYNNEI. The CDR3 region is CASSLRATGTNEKLFF. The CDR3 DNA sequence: TGTGCCAGCAGTCTACGTGCGACAGGAACTAATGAAAAACTGTTTTTT.

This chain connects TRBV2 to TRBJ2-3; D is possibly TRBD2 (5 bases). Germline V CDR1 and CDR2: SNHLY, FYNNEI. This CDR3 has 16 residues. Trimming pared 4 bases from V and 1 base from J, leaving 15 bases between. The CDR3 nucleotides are TGTGCCAGCAGTGTGACCATGGACTCGGGCACAGATACGCAGTATTTT. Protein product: CASSVTMDSGTDTQYF.

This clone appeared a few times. CDR3 DNA: TGTGCCAGCAGTGACAGGGGCACTGAAGCTTTCTTT. This gives the protein CASSDRGTEAFF. This chain joins TRBV19 and TRBJ1-1, with 8 nucleotides matching TRBD1. CDR1 and CDR2 from the germline V gene are LNHDA and SQIVND (reference sequence). V shed 9 bases, J shed 4 bases, and the junction held 4 bases outside the gene matches. The CDR3 extends over 12 amino acids.

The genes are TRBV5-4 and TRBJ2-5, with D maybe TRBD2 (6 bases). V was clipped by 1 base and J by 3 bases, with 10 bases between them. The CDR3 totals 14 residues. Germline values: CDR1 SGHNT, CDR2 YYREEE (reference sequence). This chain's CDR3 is CASSLLGGEETQYF. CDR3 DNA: TGTGCCAGCAGCTTGCTGGGGGGAGAAGAGACCCAGTACTTC.

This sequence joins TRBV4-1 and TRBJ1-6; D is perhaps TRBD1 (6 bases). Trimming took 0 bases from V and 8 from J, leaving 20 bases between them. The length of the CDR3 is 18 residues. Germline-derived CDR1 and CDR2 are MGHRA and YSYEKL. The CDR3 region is CASSQDYTGIEVYSPLHF. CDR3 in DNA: TGCGCCAGCAGCCAAGATTACACAGGGATAGAGGTATATTCACCCCTCCACTTT.